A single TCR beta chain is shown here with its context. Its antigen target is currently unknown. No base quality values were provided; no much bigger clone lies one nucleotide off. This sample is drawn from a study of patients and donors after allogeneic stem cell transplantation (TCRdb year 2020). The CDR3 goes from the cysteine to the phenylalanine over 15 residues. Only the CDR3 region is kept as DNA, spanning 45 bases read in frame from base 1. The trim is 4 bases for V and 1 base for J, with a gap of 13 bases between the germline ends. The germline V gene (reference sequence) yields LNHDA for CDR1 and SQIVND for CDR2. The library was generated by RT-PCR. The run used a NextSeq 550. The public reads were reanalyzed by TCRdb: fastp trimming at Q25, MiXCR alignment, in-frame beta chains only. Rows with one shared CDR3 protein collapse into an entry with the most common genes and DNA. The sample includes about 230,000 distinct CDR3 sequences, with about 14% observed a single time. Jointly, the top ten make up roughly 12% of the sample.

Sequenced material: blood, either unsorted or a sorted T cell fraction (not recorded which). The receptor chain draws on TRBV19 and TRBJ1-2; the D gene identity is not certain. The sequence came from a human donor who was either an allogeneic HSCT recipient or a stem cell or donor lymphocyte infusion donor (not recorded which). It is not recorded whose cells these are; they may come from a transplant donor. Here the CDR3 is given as CASSTPGRNNYGYTF. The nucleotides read TGTGCCAGTAGTACACCGGGCCGAAATAACTATGGCTACACCTTC.